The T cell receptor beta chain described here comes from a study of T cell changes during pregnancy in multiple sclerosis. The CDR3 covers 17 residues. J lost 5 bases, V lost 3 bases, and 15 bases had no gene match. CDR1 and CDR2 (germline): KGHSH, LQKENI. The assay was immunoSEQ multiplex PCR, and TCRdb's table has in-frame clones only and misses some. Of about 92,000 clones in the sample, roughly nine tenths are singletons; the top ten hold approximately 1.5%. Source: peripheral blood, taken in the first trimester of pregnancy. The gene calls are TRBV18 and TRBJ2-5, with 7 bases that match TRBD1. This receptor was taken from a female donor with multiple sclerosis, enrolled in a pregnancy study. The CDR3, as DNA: TGTGCCAGCTCACCTGGAGACAGGGCCTCGGTGTGGGAGACCCAGTACTTC. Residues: CASSPGDRASVWETQYF.